This T cell receptor (beta chain) was found in a study of blood T cell repertoires in COVID-19 (dated by TCRdb to 2020 to 2021). Concerning the study at large: Samples from collaborators originated in the United States, Italy and Spain and spanned both the acute and convalescent phases of COVID-19. The material from the prospective study consisted of cDNA or gDNA derived from T cells, B-cell-depleted T cells, or PBMCs. Deeply sampled blood TCRbeta repertoires from subjects exposed to, actively infected with, or recovered from COVID-19 were included in the dataset. A freely available public database, intended as a resource for researchers studying the immune response to SARS-CoV-2, is where the repertoires were released. The samples were drawn from the first 160 participants of the ongoing ImmuneRACE study and from some 1,300 subjects provided by 6 global collaborators. A de-identified subject ID, COVID-19 status, age in years and sex were almost always included in the sample metadata. Where available, HLA class I and class II types were taken from metadata supplied by the sample provider and were not determined by assay-based typing. Results the study describes overall, beyond this receptor: Clinical and demographic metadata were provided uncurated, with the amount varying by source and participant.

Each collaborating institution followed its own protocols to collect whole blood in K2EDTA tubes. For TCRbeta analysis, collaborators shipped samples in one of three forms: frozen whole blood, isolated PBMCs, or DNA extracted from either of those sample types. CDR1 and CDR2 (MNHNS, SASEGT) derive from the germline V gene. The CDR3 contains 15 residues, cysteine and phenylalanine counted. Only the CDR3 DNA is retained, 45 bases long and in frame from the first base. Relative to germline, V is missing 4 bases and J is missing 6 bases, with 9 bases of the junction outside any gene match. A word on this clone: Its antigen is still unknown. Within one base of it there is no much larger clone, and no base qualities were kept.

TCRbeta CDR3 regions were amplified from genomic DNA by means of the immunoSEQ Assay, a bias-controlled multiplex PCR. Per the original workflow: The number of nucleated cells in each sample was estimated from the amplification of reference gene primers within the assay. To quantify the absolute abundance of each unique TCRbeta CDR3 rearrangement, sequence reads were collapsed and filtered. For each sample, productive Simpson clonality was calculated by taking the square root of Simpson's diversity index across productive rearrangements. TCRdb took over this immuneACCESS table, retaining in-frame rearrangements with V and J assigned. Such tables are incomplete; in checked studies, under half of the missing clones stem from an unresolved V gene, and the remainder is unexplained. The DNA was the basis for D and trimming; V, J and clone size are from that table. The sample includes more than 95,000 clones, with approximately 80% observed a single time. About 2.3% of the sample comes from the top ten.

Rearrangement joined TRBV6-1 to TRBJ1-5; TRBD1 matches 7 bases in the middle. Sequenced material: peripheral blood. This receptor was obtained from a man over 45 with acute or convalescent COVID-19. The CDR3: CASSGANRGAQPQHF. The nucleotide sequence reads as follows: TGTGCCAGCAGTGGAGCCAACAGGGGTGCTCAGCCCCAGCATTTT.